The 15 T cell receptor beta chains reported below all come from one sample, sequenced in a study of blood T cell repertoires in COVID-19. Produced via immunoSEQ multiplex PCR; TCRdb's table is partial and in-frame only. The sample has 200,000 or so clones, roughly 85% seen once; the top ten hold 3.5% to 4%. Sequencing input: PBMCs or T cells enriched from blood (not recorded which). The source is a woman between 35 and 50 years old with acute COVID-19.

The V gene is TRBV7-2, the J gene TRBJ2-3; D gene ambiguous. The CDR3 consists of 12 residues. V was trimmed by 2 bases and J by 3 bases, leaving 3 bases between them. Germline CDR1 is SGHTA and CDR2 is FQGNSA. In nucleotides, the CDR3 is TGTGCCAGCAGCTTACAGACAGATACGCAGTATTTT. This encodes CASSLQTDTQYF.

This chain connects TRBV18 to TRBJ2-5, with 7 nucleotides matching TRBD1. Trimming removed 2 bases from V and 4 bases from J; junction bases left unmatched: 1. The CDR3 contains 13 residues. The germline V gene has CDR1 KGHSH and CDR2 LQKENI. The CDR3 here is CASSPRDRETQYF. The CDR3 nucleotides are TGTGCCAGCTCACCAAGGGACAGAGAGACCCAGTACTTC.

The sample holds a few counts of this clone. The chain has TRBV28 and TRBJ2-7, with 8 positions matching TRBD1. The V segment lost 6 bases and the J segment 1 base; nucleotides outside the gene matches: 8. The germline V gene encodes CDR1 MDHEN and CDR2 SYDVKM. This CDR3 spans 15 amino acids. The CDR3 region has the DNA TGTGCCAGCAGGCCCCAGGACAGGGCTTCCTACGAGCAGTACTTC. Its translation is CASRPQDRASYEQYF.

The chain couples TRBV9 to TRBJ2-7; possible D gene TRBD2, 7 bases. V was trimmed by 0 bases and J by 3 bases, leaving 16 bases between them. The length of the CDR3 is 16 residues. Looked up from germline, CDR1 is SGDLS and CDR2 is YYNGEE. CDR3 coding DNA: TGTGCCAGCAGCGTAGATGGGGGGGCGCAAATCTACGAGCAGTACTTC. It specifies CASSVDGGAQIYEQYF. Looking up the rest from reference TRBV9 and TRBJ2-7 gives the full variable domain: DSGVTQTPKHLITATGQRVTLRCSPRSGDLSVYWYQQSLDQGLQFLIQYYNGEERAKGNILERFSAQQFPDLHSELNLSSLELGDSALYFCASSVDGGAQIYEQYFGPGTRLTVT.

This chain connects TRBV28 to TRBJ1-5; D is perhaps TRBD1 (5 bases). Looked up from germline, CDR1 is MDHEN and CDR2 is SYDVKM. Trimming cost V 4 bases and J 4 bases, with 14 bases left between them. This CDR3 is built from 15 residues. The CDR3 region has the DNA TGTGCCAGCAGTTCATGGGACGGCGGGAATCAGCCCCAGCATTTT. Translation: CASSSWDGGNQPQHF.

The chain recombines TRBV28 with TRBJ1-2, with 8 bases identical to TRBD1. The germline V gene has CDR1 MDHEN and CDR2 SYDVKM. V shed 4 bases and J 8 bases; nucleotides not matched to a gene: 12. CDR3 length equals 15 residues. The CDR3 bases are TGTGCCAGCAGTTCAATACTCCAGGGGGCGCGCGGCTACACCTTC. It specifies CASSSILQGARGYTF.

This chain links TRBV12-5 with TRBJ1-5; 10 bases fit TRBD1. This CDR3 contains 15 residues. Germline CDR1 and CDR2: LGHNT and FRNRAP. V was clipped by 4 bases and J by 4 bases; unmatched bases: 4. CDR3 DNA: TGTGCTAGTGGTTCACCGGGACAGGGGAATCAGCCCCAGCATTTT. Translation: CASGSPGQGNQPQHF.

The chain carries TRBV19 and TRBJ1-1; D remains unclear. CDR3 length equals 15 residues. Trimming took off 3 bases at V and 6 bases at J, with 17 bases between the two ends. In germline, CDR1 is LNHDA, CDR2 SQIVND (reference sequence). DNA for the CDR3: TGTGCCAGTAGTATGCTTCTCTTACTCGGTGCTGAAGCTTTCTTT. This codes for CASSMLLLLGAEAFF.

The chain links TRBV28 to TRBJ1-2; D call uncertain. V was shortened by 6 bases and J by 4 bases, with 12 bases between the two germline ends. Germline CDR1 and CDR2: MDHEN and SYDVKM. This CDR3 contains 13 residues. CDR3 in amino acids: CASSLPTGYGYTF. The CDR3 nucleotides read TGTGCCAGCAGCCTCCCAACGGGCTATGGCTACACCTTC.

Ten or more counts support this clone. The chain recombines TRBV4-1 with TRBJ1-6; D unclear. Germline CDR1 is MGHRA and CDR2 is YSYEKL. V was cut by 1 base and J by 3 bases, with 7 bases left in between. The CDR3 spans 15 residues. The CDR3 DNA follows: TGCGCCAGCAGCCAAGTGTCAGTCTATAATTCACCCCTCCACTTT. This encodes CASSQVSVYNSPLHF.

J is TRBJ2-2 and V is TRBV3-1 (or the pseudogene TRBV3-2), with D unresolved. This CDR3 spans 11 amino acids. Germline V gene lookup returns CDR1 LGHDT and CDR2 YNNKEL (reference sequence). Trimming shortened V by 10 bases and J by 5 bases, and 8 bases separated the two germline ends. CDR3: CATRLTGELFF. The CDR3 bases are TGTGCCACGAGATTAACCGGGGAGCTGTTTTTT.

This chain uses TRBV10-2 with TRBJ1-3; 7 nucleotides agree with TRBD1. Looked up from germline, CDR1 is WSHSY and CDR2 is SAAADI. The CDR3 runs 14 residues. The junction had 4 bases not matched to a gene; V was cut back by 8 bases and J by 0 bases. CDR3: CASGGDSSGNTIYF. The CDR3 DNA follows: TGCGCCAGCGGAGGGGACAGCTCTGGAAACACCATATATTTT.

The chain joins TRBV18 to TRBJ1-6, with 12 bases matching TRBD1. Losses at the gene ends were 5 bases for V and 9 bases for J; bases not matched to a gene: 8. Germline CDR1 reads KGHSH; CDR2 reads LQKENI. The CDR3 has 16 amino acids. CDR3: CASSTNPGQGASPLHF. The CDR3 coding sequence is TGTGCCAGCTCAACAAATCCGGGACAGGGGGCTTCACCCCTCCACTTT.

The rearrangement uses TRBV2 and TRBJ1-5; 7 nucleotides line up with TRBD1. The V and J ends lost 7 bases and 5 bases, in that order; junction bases with no gene match: 8. This CDR3 is built from 14 residues. In germline, CDR1 is SNHLY, CDR2 FYNNEI. The CDR3 nucleotides read TGTGCCAGCACTGAGGACAGGAGATATCAGCCCCAGCATTTT. This encodes CASTEDRRYQPQHF. The full variable domain, with the rest looked up from reference TRBV2 and TRBJ1-5, is EPEVTQTPSHQVTQMGQEVILRCVPISNHLYFYWYRQILGQKVEFLVSFYNNEISEKSEIFDDQFSVERPDGSNFTLKIRSTKLEDSAMYFCASTEDRRYQPQHFGDGTRLSIL.

The rearrangement links TRBV6-5 to TRBJ1-1; TRBD1 matches 7 bases. The germline gives CDR1 MNHEY, CDR2 SVGAGI. V lost 6 bases, J lost 5 bases, and 6 bases stayed unmatched. The CDR3 is 13 amino acids. In DNA form, the CDR3 reads TGTGCCAGCAGAAGGGGGACAGCTACTGAAGCTTTCTTT. It yields the protein CASRRGTATEAFF.